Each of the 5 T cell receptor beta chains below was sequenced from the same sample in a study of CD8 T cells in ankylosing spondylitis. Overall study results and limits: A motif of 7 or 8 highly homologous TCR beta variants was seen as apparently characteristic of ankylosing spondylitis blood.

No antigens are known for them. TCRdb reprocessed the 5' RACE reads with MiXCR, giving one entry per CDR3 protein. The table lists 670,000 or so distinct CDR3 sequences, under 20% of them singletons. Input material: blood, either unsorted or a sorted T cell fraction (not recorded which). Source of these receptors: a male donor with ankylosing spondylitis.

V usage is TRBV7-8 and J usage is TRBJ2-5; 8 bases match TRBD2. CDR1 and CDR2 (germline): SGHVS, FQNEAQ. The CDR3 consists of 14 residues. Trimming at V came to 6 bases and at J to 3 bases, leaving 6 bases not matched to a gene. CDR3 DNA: TGTGCCAGCAGTCCGGGACTAGGAGAAGAGACCCAGTACTTC. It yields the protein CASSPGLGEETQYF.

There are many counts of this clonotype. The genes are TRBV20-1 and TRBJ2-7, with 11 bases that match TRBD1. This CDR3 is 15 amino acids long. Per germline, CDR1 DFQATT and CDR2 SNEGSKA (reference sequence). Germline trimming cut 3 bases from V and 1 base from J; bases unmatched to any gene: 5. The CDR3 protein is CSARAGTGGSYEQYF. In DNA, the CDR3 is TGCAGTGCTAGGGCCGGGACAGGGGGATCCTACGAGCAGTACTTC.

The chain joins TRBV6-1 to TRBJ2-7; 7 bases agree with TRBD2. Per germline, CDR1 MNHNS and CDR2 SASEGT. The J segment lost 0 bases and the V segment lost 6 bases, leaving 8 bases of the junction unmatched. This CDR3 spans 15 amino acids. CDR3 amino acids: CASSTTSTSSYEQYF. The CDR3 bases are TGTGCCAGCAGCACGACTAGCACGAGCTCCTACGAGCAGTACTTC.

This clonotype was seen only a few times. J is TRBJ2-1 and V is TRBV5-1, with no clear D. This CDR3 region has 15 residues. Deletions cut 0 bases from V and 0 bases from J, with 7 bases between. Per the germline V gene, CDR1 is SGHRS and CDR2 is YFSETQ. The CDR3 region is CASSLAADSYNEQFF. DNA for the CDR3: TGCGCCAGCAGCTTGGCGGCGGACTCCTACAATGAGCAGTTCTTC. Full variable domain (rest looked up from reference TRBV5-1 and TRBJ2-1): KAGVTQTPRYLIKTRGQQVTLSCSPISGHRSVSWYQQTPGQGLQFLFEYFSETQRNKGNFPGRFSGRQFSNSRSEMNVSTLELGDSALYLCASSLAADSYNEQFFGPGTRLTVL.

CDR3 sequence (DNA): TGTGCCAGCAGTTACTCGGGGGAGACCCCTTACTATGGCTACACCTTC. Residues: CASSYSGETPYYGYTF. The chain employs TRBV6-5 and TRBJ1-2; tentatively, D is TRBD1 (5 bases). The ends were cut back, 0 bases at V and 3 bases at J, with 14 bases in the middle. The germline V gene has CDR1 MNHEY and CDR2 SVGAGI. CDR3 length: 16 residues.